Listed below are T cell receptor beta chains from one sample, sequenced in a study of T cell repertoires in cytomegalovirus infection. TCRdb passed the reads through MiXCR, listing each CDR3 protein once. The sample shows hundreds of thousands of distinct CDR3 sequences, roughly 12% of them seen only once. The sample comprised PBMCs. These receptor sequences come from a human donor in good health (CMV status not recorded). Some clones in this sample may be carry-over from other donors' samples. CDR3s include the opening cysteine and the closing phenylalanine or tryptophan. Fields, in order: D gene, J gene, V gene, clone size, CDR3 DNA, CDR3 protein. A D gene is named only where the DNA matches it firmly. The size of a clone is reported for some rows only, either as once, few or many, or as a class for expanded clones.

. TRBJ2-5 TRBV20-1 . TGCAGTGCTGATCTAGCTCTAGAAGAGACCCAGTACTTC CSADLALEETQYF
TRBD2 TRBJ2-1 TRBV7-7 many TGTGCTAGCAGCCTATGGGAGTTTCCAGCGGGGATGGATGAGCAGTTCTTC CASSLWEFPAGMDEQFF
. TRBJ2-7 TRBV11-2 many TGTGCCAGCAGCTTCGTAGGGGTGAGTTTGTCCTACGAGCAGTACTTC CASSFVGVSLSYEQYF
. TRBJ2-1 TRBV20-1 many TGCAGTGCTAGAGCCCCCGGGATAAGAGGAAATGAGCAGTTCTTC CSARAPGIRGNEQFF
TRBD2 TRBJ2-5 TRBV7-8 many TGTGCCAGCAGCCTCCGCGTGGGACTAGCGGGAGAGGAAATCCAGACCCAGTACTTC CASSLRVGLAGEEIQTQYF
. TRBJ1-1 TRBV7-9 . TGTGCCAGCAGCTTAAGTCGGGGATCGAACACTGAAGCTTTCTTT CASSLSRGSNTEAFF
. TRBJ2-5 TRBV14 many TGTGCCAGCAGCCTTAGAGTTCCAGGCCCCCAAGAGACCCAGTACTTC CASSLRVPGPQETQYF
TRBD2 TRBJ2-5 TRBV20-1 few TGCATTTGCGGGAGTGATGAGACCCAGTACTTC CICGSDETQYF
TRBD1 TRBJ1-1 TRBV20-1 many TGCAGTGCTGCTTTGGGGACAGGGGCGAACACTGAAGCTTTCTTT CSAALGTGANTEAFF
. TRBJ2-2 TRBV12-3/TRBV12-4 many TGTGCCAGCAGTATATCGGGACTTCGAGGGGAGCTGTTTTTT CASSISGLRGELFF
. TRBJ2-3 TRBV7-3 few TGTGCCAGCAGCTCAGGCCCGGTGGGGGGGGGCTCTCCGCAGTATTTT CASSSGPVGGGSPQYF
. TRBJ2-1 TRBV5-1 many TGCGCCAGCAGCTTGAACGGGGGAGTTCTTTACAATGAGCAGTTCTTC CASSLNGGVLYNEQFF
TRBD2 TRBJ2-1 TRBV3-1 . TGTGCCAGCAGCCAAATGGGACTAGCGACGAGCTCCTACAATGAGCAGTTCTTC CASSQMGLATSSYNEQFF
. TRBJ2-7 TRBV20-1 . TGCAGTGCTAGGGATGAGTCCCGCTACGAGCAGTACTTC CSARDESRYEQYF
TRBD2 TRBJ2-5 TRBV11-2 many TGTGCCAGCAGCCCCTGGAGCGGGGGGGGCCAAGAGACCCAGTACTTC CASSPWSGGGQETQYF
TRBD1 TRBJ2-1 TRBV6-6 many TGTGCCACTAAGAGGACAGGTGATAACAATGAGCAGTTCTTC CATKRTGDNNEQFF
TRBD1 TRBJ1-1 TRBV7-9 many TGTGCCAGCAGCCCGGGGACAGGTTGGACTGAAGCTTTCTTT CASSPGTGWTEAFF
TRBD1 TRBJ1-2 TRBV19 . TGTGCCAGTACCAAGACAGGGATGGAGGGCTACACCTTC CASTKTGMEGYTF